Listed below are T cell receptor beta chains from one sample, sequenced in a study of tumor-infiltrating lymphocytes in primary liver carcinoma. TCRdb passed the multiplex PCR reads through MiXCR, listing each CDR3 protein once. Counted here are about 210,000 distinct CDR3 sequences, about 65% occurring once; the ten biggest clones make up under 7.5%. Sequencing was carried out using peripheral blood. The receptors were gathered from a woman aged 60-75 years with primary liver carcinoma and hepatitis B virus infection. Each CDR3 is given with its conserved first and last residue. The size of a clone is reported for some rows only, either as once, few or many, or as a class for expanded clones.

V gene	J gene	clone size	CDR3 protein
TRBV5-1	TRBJ1-4	NA	CASSLTSGRSNEKLFF
TRBV11-1	TRBJ2-1	medium-sized	CASSLDTYNEQFF
TRBV18	TRBJ2-3	NA	CASSGQQSTGTQYF
TRBV5-4	TRBJ2-7	NA	CASSFGRSISGAGYEQYF
TRBV29-1	TRBJ2-7	NA	CCVSGLAGVREQYF
TRBV5-1	TRBJ2-6	many	CASSLALRTGANVLTF
TRBV11-1	TRBJ2-2	many	CASSPRLARAGELFF
TRBV6-2/TRBV6-3	TRBJ2-1	NA	CASIHGGGGSYNEQFF
TRBV11-2	TRBJ2-3	NA	CASSLGRGQTDTQYF
TRBV5-4	TRBJ2-7	few	CASSSSGRPPYEQYF
TRBV6-5	TRBJ1-5	NA	CASSTGSNQPQHF
TRBV29-1	TRBJ1-1	many	CSARASNTEAFF